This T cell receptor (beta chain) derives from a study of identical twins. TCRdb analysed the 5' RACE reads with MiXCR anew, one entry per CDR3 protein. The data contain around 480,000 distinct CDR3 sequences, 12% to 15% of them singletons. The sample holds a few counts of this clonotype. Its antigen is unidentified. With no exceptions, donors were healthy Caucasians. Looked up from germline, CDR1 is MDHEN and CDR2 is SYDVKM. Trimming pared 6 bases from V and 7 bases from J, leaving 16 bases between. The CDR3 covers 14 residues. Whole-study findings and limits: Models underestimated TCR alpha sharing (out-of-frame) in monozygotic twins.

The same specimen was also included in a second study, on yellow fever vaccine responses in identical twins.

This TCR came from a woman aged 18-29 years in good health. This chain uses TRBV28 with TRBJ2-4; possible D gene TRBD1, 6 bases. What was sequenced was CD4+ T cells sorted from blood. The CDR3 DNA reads TGTGCCAGCAGCCCCACAGGGATAGGGAACATTCAGTACTTC. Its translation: CASSPTGIGNIQYF.